This record covers a single T cell receptor (beta chain). Germline V gene lookup returns CDR1 MNHEY and CDR2 SMNVEV (reference sequence). Trimming took 7 bases from V and 1 from J, leaving 12 bases between them. The CDR3 has 14 amino acids. The sample originates from a study of blood T cell repertoires in COVID-19. About the study: Acute-phase and convalescent COVID-19 samples originated in the United States, Italy and Spain. The cDNA or gDNA used as material had been derived from T cells, B-cell-depleted T cells, or PBMCs.

In the authors' methods: Reference gene primer amplification gave nucleated cell count estimates. Using immunoSEQ multiplex PCR, the repertoire was profiled, and TCRdb retains in-frame clones only, with some absent. That table furnishes V, J and clone size, whereas the DNA furnished D and trimming. The sample carries 75,000 to 100,000 clones, 87% recorded once. Sequenced material: peripheral blood. The chain employs TRBV27 and TRBJ2-3, with D hard to call. This TCR was sampled from a human donor in a cohort sampled during active COVID-19. Here the CDR3 reads CASTRLARTDTQYF. The DNA for the CDR3 is TGTGCCAGCACTAGGCTGGCCCGCACAGATACGCAGTATTTT.